The subject of this entry is one T cell receptor (beta chain). It was with a sample-barcoded 5' primer and a J-beta primer mix that a second PCR of roughly 7 to 12 cycles was run. Every sample gave at least 2.5 million paired-end reads containing CDR3. TCRdb re-called the 5' RACE reads with MiXCR, one entry per CDR3 protein. This table has roughly 1,500,000 distinct CDR3 sequences, approximately 40% appearing once. The source of the sample is a study of blood T cells in healthy people across ages. The CDR3 extends over 17 amino acids. Trimming removed 1 base at V and 8 bases at J, with 23 bases between. Germline loops: CDR1 SEHNR, CDR2 FQNEAQ (reference sequence).

This chain connects TRBV7-9 to TRBJ1-2, with a possible D match to TRBD1 (5 bases). Material: blood. The origin of this receptor is a woman aged 18-29 years in good health. CDR3: CASSLVGRGLTGEGYTF. The CDR3 DNA follows: TGTGCCAGCAGCTTAGTTGGCCGGGGCTTGACGGGAGAAGGCTACACCTTC.